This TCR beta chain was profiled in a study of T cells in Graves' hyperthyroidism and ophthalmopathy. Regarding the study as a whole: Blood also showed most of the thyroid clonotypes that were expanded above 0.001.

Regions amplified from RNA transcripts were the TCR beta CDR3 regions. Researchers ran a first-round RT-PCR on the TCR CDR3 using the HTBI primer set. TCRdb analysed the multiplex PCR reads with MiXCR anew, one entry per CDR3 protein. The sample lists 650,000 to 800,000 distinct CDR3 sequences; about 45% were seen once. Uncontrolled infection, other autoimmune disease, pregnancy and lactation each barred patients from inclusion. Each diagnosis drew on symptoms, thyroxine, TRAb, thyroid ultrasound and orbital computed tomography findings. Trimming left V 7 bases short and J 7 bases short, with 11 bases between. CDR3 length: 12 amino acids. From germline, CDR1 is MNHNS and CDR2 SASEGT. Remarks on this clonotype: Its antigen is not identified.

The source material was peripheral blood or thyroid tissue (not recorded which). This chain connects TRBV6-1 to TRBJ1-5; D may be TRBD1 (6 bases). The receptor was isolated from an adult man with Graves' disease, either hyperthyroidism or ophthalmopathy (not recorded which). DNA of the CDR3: TGTGCCAGCACCGGGGGGGGCCAGCCCCAGCATTTT. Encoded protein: CASTGGGQPQHF.